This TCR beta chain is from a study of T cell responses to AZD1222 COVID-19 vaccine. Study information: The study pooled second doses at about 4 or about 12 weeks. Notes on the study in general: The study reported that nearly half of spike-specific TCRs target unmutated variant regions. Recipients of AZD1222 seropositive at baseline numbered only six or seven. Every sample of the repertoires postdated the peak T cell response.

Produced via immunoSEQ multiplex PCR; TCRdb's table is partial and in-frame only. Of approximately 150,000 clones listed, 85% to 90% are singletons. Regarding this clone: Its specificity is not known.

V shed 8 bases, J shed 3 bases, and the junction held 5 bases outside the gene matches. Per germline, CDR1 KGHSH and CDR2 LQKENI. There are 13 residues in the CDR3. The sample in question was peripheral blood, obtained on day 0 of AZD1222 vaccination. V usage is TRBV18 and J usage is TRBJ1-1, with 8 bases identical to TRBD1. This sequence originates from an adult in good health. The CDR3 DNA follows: TGTGCCAGCGCCCAGGGGGCGGACACTGAAGCTTTCTTT. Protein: CASAQGADTEAFF. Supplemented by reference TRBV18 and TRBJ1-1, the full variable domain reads NAGVMQNPRHLVRRRGQEARLRCSPMKGHSHVYWYRQLPEEGLKFMVYLQKENIIDESGMPKERFSAEFPKEGPSILRIQQVVRGDSAAYFCASAQGADTEAFFGQGTRLTVV.